Shown below are 27 T cell receptor beta chains from a single sample sequenced in a study of blood T cell repertoires in COVID-19. Sequencing was performed with immunoSEQ multiplex PCR; in TCRdb, only in-frame clones are kept and a portion is missing. The repertoire has about 170,000 clones, about four fifths of them found once; the top ten carry 9.5% to 15%. The sequenced sample was PBMCs or T cells enriched from blood (not recorded which). These receptors originate from a man aged 50 or older who had recovered from COVID-19.

In DNA form, the CDR3 reads TGTGCCAGCAGGCGACTAGCGGGGGCCCCCACAGATACGCAGTATTTT. As protein: CASRRLAGAPTDTQYF. This rearrangement joins TRBV2 to TRBJ2-3, with 12 positions matching TRBD2. Germline CDR1 SNHLY, CDR2 FYNNEI. The CDR3 has 16 amino acids. V lost 6 bases and J lost 2; bases outside the gene matches: 6.

The chain links TRBV7-2 to TRBJ2-3, with D perhaps TRBD2 (7 bases). CDR3 length: 15 residues. V gave up 4 bases and J gave up 1 base, with 12 bases separating them. Germline CDR1 is SGHTA and CDR2 is FQGNSA. CDR3 nucleotides: TGTGCCAGCAGCTACGGGGGGCCACGCACAGATACGCAGTATTTT. It is translated as CASSYGGPRTDTQYF. The complete variable domain, with remaining parts taken from reference TRBV7-2 and TRBJ2-3, reads GAGVSQSPSNKVTEKGKDVELRCDPISGHTALYWYRQSLGQGLEFLIYFQGNSAPDKSGLPSDRFSAERTGGSVSTLTIQRTQQEDSAVYLCASSYGGPRTDTQYFGPGTRLTVL.

This chain's CDR3 is CASSQERGTIYF. The CDR3 DNA reads TGTGCCAGCAGCCAAGAGCGGGGGACCATATATTTT. The chain is built from TRBV3-1 (or the pseudogene TRBV3-2) and TRBJ1-3, with TRBD1 as a possible D gene (5 bases). Germline CDR1 LGHDT, CDR2 YNNKEL (reference sequence). V lost 0 bases and J 10 bases, leaving 7 bases between the germline ends. The CDR3 is 12 amino acids.

This chain connects TRBV4-1 to TRBJ2-1; 14 bases match TRBD2. Germline V CDR1 and CDR2: MGHRA, YSYEKL. The CDR3 runs to 18 residues. The J segment lost 4 bases and the V segment lost 3 bases, leaving 8 bases of the junction unmatched. The CDR3 coding sequence is TGCGCCAGCAGCCATTCAACCGGGACTAGCGGGGGTTACAATGAGCAGTTCTTC. Encoded protein: CASSHSTGTSGGYNEQFF.

The chain recombines TRBV25-1 with TRBJ1-4; the D gene is possibly TRBD1 (5 bases). In germline, CDR1 is MGHDK, CDR2 SYGVNS. CDR3 length: 16 amino acids. V was pared by 1 base and J by 11 bases, with 20 bases between. The CDR3 DNA reads TGTGCCAGCAGTGAATTCAGATTTGGGCAGGGCGACAAACTGTTTTTT. It codes for CASSEFRFGQGDKLFF.

The chain couples TRBV28 to TRBJ1-4, with TRBD1 matching 8 bases. This CDR3 has 13 residues. Germline V gene lookup returns CDR1 MDHEN and CDR2 SYDVKM. The J segment lost 3 bases and the V segment lost 8 bases, leaving 2 bases of the junction unmatched. The CDR3 reads CASQGAANEKLFF. The CDR3 DNA sequence: TGTGCCAGCCAGGGGGCGGCTAATGAAAAACTGTTTTTT.

The chain recombines TRBV21-1 with TRBJ2-7; the table calls TRBD1, which could not be checked here. TRBV21-1 corresponds to a pseudogene. The CDR3 is made up of 13 amino acids. The CDR3 protein is CASSRTGEDEQYF. Written as DNA, the CDR3 is TGTGCCAGCAGCCGAACAGGGGAGGACGAGCAGTACTTC.

The rearrangement links TRBV28 to TRBJ2-1; D might be TRBD1 (5 bases). The V and J ends lost 4 bases and 16 bases respectively, with 35 bases between them. The length of the CDR3 is 18 residues. Germline CDR1 reads MDHEN; CDR2 reads SYDVKM. Written as DNA, the CDR3 is TGTGCCAGCAGTTCCATCCCGGGTAGGGGCCCTATTCACAATGTCCACTTCTTC. It specifies CASSSIPGRGPIHNVHFF.

The chain uses TRBV7-3 and TRBJ2-1, with D tentatively TRBD2 (6 bases). Trimming left V 1 base short and J 4 bases short, with 17 bases between. Looked up from germline, CDR1 is SGHTA and CDR2 is FQGTGA. The CDR3 contains 17 residues. The chain's CDR3 is CASSLMKGGRVYNEQFF. The CDR3 DNA reads as TGTGCCAGCAGCTTAATGAAGGGAGGAAGAGTTTACAATGAGCAGTTCTTC.

The CDR3 is CASSSGSGNTIYF. In DNA form, the CDR3 reads TGTGCCAGCAGCTCGGGGTCTGGAAACACCATATATTTT. The genes are TRBV11-1 and TRBJ1-3; the D is unclear. This CDR3 region has 13 residues. V was pared by 4 bases and J by 1 base, with 5 bases between. Germline V gives CDR1 SGHAT, CDR2 FQDESV (reference sequence).

CDR3 sequence (DNA): TGTGCCATCAGGAGGGACACTGCGAATTCACCCCTCCACTTT. Translated, it gives CAIRRDTANSPLHF. The chain links TRBV10-3 to TRBJ1-6, with D perhaps TRBD1 (6 bases). Germline CDR1 is ENHRY and CDR2 is SYGVKD. The CDR3 runs to 14 residues. V lost 6 bases and J 7 bases, leaving 13 bases between the germline ends.

As to this clone: Other DNA sequences from this sample encode an identical CDR3 as well. This chain joins TRBV7-2 and TRBJ1-1; unclear D gene. The CDR3 is 13 residues long. V lost 2 bases and J lost 1, with 5 bases in between. Germline CDR1 and CDR2: SGHTA and FQGNSA. The chain's CDR3 is CASSLNRNTEAFF. The CDR3 nucleotides are TGTGCCAGCAGCTTAAACAGGAACACTGAAGCTTTCTTT.

The chain has TRBV7-2 and TRBJ2-5, with TRBD2 identical over 11 bases. The V gene's germline CDR1 is SGHTA and CDR2 FQGNSA. Unmatched junction bases numbered 6, after V lost 5 bases and J lost 4 bases. The CDR3 is 15 amino acids. The chain's CDR3 is CASSGTSGGGETQYF. As DNA, the CDR3 is TGTGCCAGCAGCGGTACTAGCGGGGGCGGAGAGACCCAGTACTTC.

The rearrangement links TRBV4-1 to TRBJ1-3, with D unresolved. Per the germline V gene, CDR1 is MGHRA and CDR2 is YSYEKL. The CDR3 contains 15 residues. The germline V and J ends were trimmed by 4 bases and 0 bases, with 10 bases remaining between them. In DNA form, the CDR3 reads TGCGCCAGCAGCCGCTTGGGGAGCTCTGGAAACACCATATATTTT. As protein: CASSRLGSSGNTIYF.

The rearrangement links TRBV28 to TRBJ1-6, with unresolved D. V lost 3 bases and J lost 5, with 8 bases in between. The CDR3 extends over 14 amino acids. The germline V gene has CDR1 MDHEN and CDR2 SYDVKM. The CDR3 here is CASSLMRDNSPLHF. The CDR3 nucleotides read TGTGCCAGCAGTTTGATGCGCGATAATTCACCCCTCCACTTT.

V and J are TRBV5-6 and TRBJ2-5; D may be TRBD1 (6 bases). The germline V and J ends were trimmed by 0 bases and 2 bases, with 11 bases remaining between them. Germline CDR1 and CDR2: SGHDT and YYEEEE. The CDR3 sequence is 15 residues long. Here the CDR3 reads CASSLANGQQETQYF. CDR3 bases: TGTGCCAGCAGCTTGGCAAATGGACAGCAAGAGACCCAGTACTTC.

This clone was seen only once. The V and J genes are TRBV2 and TRBJ1-1; no clear D. The CDR3 consists of 11 residues. The germline V gene encodes CDR1 SNHLY and CDR2 FYNNEI. Trimming stripped 5 bases from V and 7 bases from J, with 8 bases between. The CDR3 DNA is TGTGCCAGCAGTCTGACACTTGAAGCTTTCTTT. Its protein is CASSLTLEAFF.

This clone was found a few times. V and J are TRBV10-1 and TRBJ2-5; D gene unclear. V lost 0 bases and J lost 7, with 9 bases in between. CDR3 length equals 13 residues. Germline CDR1 and CDR2: WNHNN and SYGVQD (reference sequence). The CDR3 spells CASSESVGGTQYF. In nucleotides, the CDR3 is TGCGCCAGCAGTGAGTCTGTCGGTGGGACCCAGTACTTC.

V and J are TRBV19 and TRBJ1-1; the D gene is possibly TRBD1 (5 bases). The CDR3 consists of 16 residues. V lost 2 bases and J 8 bases, leaving 21 bases between the germline ends. Germline loops: CDR1 LNHDA, CDR2 SQIVND (reference sequence). The CDR3 protein is CASSITSGTLPPEAFF. CDR3 in DNA: TGTGCCAGTAGTATAACCTCCGGGACTCTTCCCCCCGAAGCTTTCTTT.

The V and J genes are TRBV19 and TRBJ2-1; 8 positions match TRBD2. The V gene end was trimmed by 2 bases and the J gene end by 1 base; junction bases not matched to a gene: 4. This CDR3 is built from 16 residues. Germline V gives CDR1 LNHDA, CDR2 SQIVND (reference sequence). The DNA of the CDR3 is TGTGCCAGTAGTATACAGCGGGGGTTATCCTACAATGAGCAGTTCTTC. Its protein product is CASSIQRGLSYNEQFF.

The chain is built from TRBV5-4 and TRBJ1-5; 7 bases fit TRBD1. The CDR3 consists of 16 residues. Germline-derived CDR1 and CDR2 are SGHNT and YYREEE (reference sequence). V was pared by 5 bases and J by 5 bases, with 13 bases of the junction left unmatched. CDR3 sequence: CASSFRGAGRDQPQHF. CDR3 DNA sequence: TGTGCCAGCAGTTTCAGGGGGGCAGGGCGGGATCAGCCCCAGCATTTT. Full variable domain (missing parts from reference TRBV5-4 and TRBJ1-5): ETGVTQSPTHLIKTRGQQVTLRCSSQSGHNTVSWYQQALGQGPQFIFQYYREEENGRGNFPPRFSGLQFPNYSSELNVNALELDDSALYLCASSFRGAGRDQPQHFGDGTRLSIL.

The gene calls are TRBV27 and TRBJ2-7; tentatively, D is TRBD1 (6 bases). The ends were cut back, 3 bases at V and 3 bases at J, with 12 bases in the middle. Germline V gene data show CDR1 as MNHEY and CDR2 as SMNVEV (reference sequence). The CDR3 is 14 amino acids. The CDR3 DNA sequence: TGTGCCAGCAGTTTCACAGGGACGGACTACGAGCAGTACTTC. This encodes CASSFTGTDYEQYF.

This chain uses TRBV5-1 with TRBJ1-4, with D hard to call. The length of the CDR3 is 14 residues. Trimming stripped 0 bases from V and 8 bases from J, with 11 bases between. Germline CDR1 and CDR2: SGHRS and YFSETQ. The CDR3 protein is CASSLGRAGEKLFF. The CDR3 DNA is TGCGCCAGCAGCTTGGGGCGGGCGGGAGAAAAACTGTTTTTT.

This clone showed up just once. The genes are TRBV14 and TRBJ1-2, with a possible D match to TRBD1 (6 bases). This CDR3 has 15 residues. Germline CDR1 SGHDN, CDR2 FVKESK. V was trimmed by 2 bases and J by 4 bases, leaving 14 bases between them. CDR3 nucleotides: TGTGCCAGCAGCCAAAGGGGGGGGCGAAGCTATGGCTACACCTTC. Residues: CASSQRGGRSYGYTF.

In this sample, this clone turned up once. The V gene is TRBV12-3 or TRBV12-4, the J gene TRBJ1-1; D call uncertain. V lost 6 bases to trimming and J lost 4 bases, with 12 bases between them. The CDR3 loop spans 13 amino acids. In DNA, the CDR3 is TGTGCCAGCAGAACGACCGTAGCCACTGAAGCTTTCTTT. Encoded protein: CASRTTVATEAFF.

The CDR3 region has the DNA TGTGCCAGCAGCGTTGGGGGACGGGGGTCTGGGGCCAACGTCCTGACTTTC. Its translation: CASSVGGRGSGANVLTF. The rearrangement links TRBV5-4 to TRBJ2-6; possibly TRBD2 for D (6 bases). This CDR3 contains 17 residues. Germline V gives CDR1 SGHNT, CDR2 YYREEE (reference sequence). Trimming removed 4 bases at V and 1 base at J, with 15 bases between. Full variable domain (remainder filled in from reference TRBV5-4 and TRBJ2-6): ETGVTQSPTHLIKTRGQQVTLRCSSQSGHNTVSWYQQALGQGPQFIFQYYREEENGRGNFPPRFSGLQFPNYSSELNVNALELDDSALYLCASSVGGRGSGANVLTFGAGSRLTVL.

The gene calls are TRBV5-4 and TRBJ2-7; perhaps TRBD2 as D (6 bases). Germline V gene lookup returns CDR1 SGHNT and CDR2 YYREEE (reference sequence). V lost 0 bases to trimming and J lost 1 base, with 14 bases between them. This CDR3 comprises 16 residues. The CDR3 loop is CASSLGGLGPSYEQYF. The CDR3 DNA follows: TGTGCCAGCAGCTTGGGGGGACTGGGGCCTTCCTACGAGCAGTACTTC. Full variable domain (missing parts from reference TRBV5-4 and TRBJ2-7): ETGVTQSPTHLIKTRGQQVTLRCSSQSGHNTVSWYQQALGQGPQFIFQYYREEENGRGNFPPRFSGLQFPNYSSELNVNALELDDSALYLCASSLGGLGPSYEQYFGPGTRLTVT.